The TCR beta chain under discussion was sequenced for a study of vaccination and CD4 T cells after COVID-19. Treatment specified: roughly 10-day PBMC culture with coronavirus spike peptide pools or control peptides (ViraFEST assay). A word on this clonotype: What it binds is not known.

Study outcomes and limitations: Nearly all convalescent vaccine-specific clones, 304 of 307, recognized only SARS-CoV-2 spike.

The Oncomine TCR Beta short-read assay generated sequence data from the DNA of cultured CD4+ T cells. TCRdb itself ran the PCR reads through MiXCR, one entry per CDR3 protein. This sample has 15,000 to 25,000 distinct CDR3 sequences, with around 41% found just once. Trimming left V 2 bases short and J 2 bases short, with 10 bases between. From germline, CDR1 is MNHNS and CDR2 SASEGT. The CDR3 length is 14 residues. The chain combines TRBV6-1 with TRBJ2-7; D not certain. The sample was cultured CD4+ T cells from blood. The sequence derives from a human donor with COVID-19. The CDR3 DNA reads TGTGCCAGCAGTGAATATCAGTTGGCCTACGAGCAGTACTTC. Translating it yields CASSEYQLAYEQYF.